This section outlines one TCR beta chain sequence together with its context. Its specific antigen is unknown. Base qualities were left out, and no much larger clone turns up one base away. Sequencing was carried out with an Illumina NovaSeq 6000. TCRalpha and TCRbeta cDNA libraries were built by 5'RACE with constant-segment primers, adding sample barcodes and unique molecular identifiers. RNA was extracted from every sample with Trizol reagent. Library amplification was performed in two PCR steps, and a second sample barcode and Illumina TruSeq adapters were introduced in the second step. Sequencing of the libraries was done on an Illumina NovaSeq, producing 2 x 150 bp paired-end reads. The authors processed their data as follows. With migec v1.2.7, reads were demultiplexed and then collapsed into UMI-guided consensus sequences. Using mixcr v2.1.11, UMI consensuses were aligned to TRA and TRB V and J templates and then assembled into clonotypes. A clonotype was counted as expanded or contracted only when both edgeR and NoisET called the clonotype significant, with the noise models trained on biological replicates. edgeR calls used a false discovery rate-adjusted p below 0.01 and a log2 fold-change threshold of 1. PCA with hierarchical clustering of max-normalized trajectories of the 1000 most abundant clonotypes was used as exploratory dynamics analysis. Each responding clone was given a CD4 or CD8 phenotype based on the CD4+ and CD8+ repertoires, which had been sequenced separately. TCRdb passed the public sequencing reads through fastp at Q25 and MiXCR, retaining productive beta sequences. One record per CDR3 amino acid sequence lists the most common genes and DNA. These V and J calls rely on TCRdb rather than the paper's analysis. The sample yields over 400,000 distinct CDR3 sequences; about 22% were counted once. Jointly, the top ten make up over 10% of the sample.

This entry comes from a study of T-cell memory formation after mild COVID-19 (dated by TCRdb to the early 2020s). Background for the entire study: TCR sequence clusters from the two donors were found to be largely donor specific. T-cell clones expanding and contracting after mild COVID-19 in a couple of donors were tracked by longitudinal TCRalpha and TCRbeta repertoire sequencing. Two young, previously healthy adult volunteers, one female and one male, were included in the cohort. Findings and caveats that apply to the study as a whole: Balanced CD4/CD8 phenotypes were observed for clones contracting from day 15 to 85, whereas a bias towards CD4+ was observed for a second wave of clones expanding from day 15 to 37. SARS-CoV-2 specificity of the second-wave clones peaking on day 37 was not confirmed. Contracting CD4+ clones turned up mainly in the CM and EM memory subsets, whereas EMRA was where CD8+ clones were enriched. Some responding clones were found in pre-infection memory, which suggests that pre-existing cross-reactive memory T cells took part in the SARS-CoV-2 response. Only a couple of mild cases were covered in the study, and larger cohorts including severe cases with pre-infection samples were considered necessary.

Ficoll-Paque density gradient centrifugation was used to isolate PBMCs. The sample taken for sequencing was PBMCs or a T cell subset sorted from them (not recorded which). The sequence came from an adult woman who had mild COVID-19 (a few samples of this study predate the infection). The sample titles of this study are shuffled in the database, so cell type and time point are left out; the donor was told from shared clones.

The CDR3: CAISEQGMNTEAFF. In nucleotide form, the sequence is TGTGCCATCAGTGAGCAGGGGATGAACACTGAAGCTTTCTTT. The rearranged chain carries TRBV10-3 and TRBJ1-1; TRBD1 might be the D gene, on 6 matching bases. Deletion took 2 bases off V and 0 bases off J, with a span of 7 bases between the germline ends. The germline V gene encodes CDR1 ENHRY and CDR2 SYGVKD. Inclusive of the bounding cysteine and phenylalanine, the CDR3 is 14 residues long. The retained sequence is limited to the CDR3, 42 bases, with the frame set at the first base.